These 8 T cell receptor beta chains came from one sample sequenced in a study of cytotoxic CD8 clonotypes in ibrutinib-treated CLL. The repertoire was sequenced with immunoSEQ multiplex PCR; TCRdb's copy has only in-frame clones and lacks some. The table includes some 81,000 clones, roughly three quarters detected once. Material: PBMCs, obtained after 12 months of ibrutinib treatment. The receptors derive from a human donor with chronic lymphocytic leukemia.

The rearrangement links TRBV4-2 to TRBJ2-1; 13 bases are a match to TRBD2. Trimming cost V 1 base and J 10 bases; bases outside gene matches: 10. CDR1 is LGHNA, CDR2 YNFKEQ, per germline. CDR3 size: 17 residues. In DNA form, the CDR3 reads TGTGCCAGCAGCCAAGGGTCTTGGACTAGCGGGAGCAGGGAGCAGTTCTTC. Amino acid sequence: CASSQGSWTSGSREQFF.

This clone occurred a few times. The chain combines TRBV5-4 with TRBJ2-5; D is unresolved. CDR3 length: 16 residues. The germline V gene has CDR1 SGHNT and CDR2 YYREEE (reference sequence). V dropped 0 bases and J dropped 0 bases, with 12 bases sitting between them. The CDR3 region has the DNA TGTGCCAGCAGCTTGGGAGGCCCCTTGTACCAAGAGACCCAGTACTTC. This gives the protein CASSLGGPLYQETQYF. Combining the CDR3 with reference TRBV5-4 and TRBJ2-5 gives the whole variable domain ETGVTQSPTHLIKTRGQQVTLRCSSQSGHNTVSWYQQALGQGPQFIFQYYREEENGRGNFPPRFSGLQFPNYSSELNVNALELDDSALYLCASSLGGPLYQETQYFGPGTRLLVL.

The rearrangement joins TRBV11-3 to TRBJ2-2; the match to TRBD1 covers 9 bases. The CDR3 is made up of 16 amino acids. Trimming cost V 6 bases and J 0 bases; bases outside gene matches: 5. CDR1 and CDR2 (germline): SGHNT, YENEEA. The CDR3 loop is CASRPGQGSNTGELFF. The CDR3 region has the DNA TGTGCCAGCAGACCCGGACAGGGGTCGAACACCGGGGAGCTGTTTTTT.

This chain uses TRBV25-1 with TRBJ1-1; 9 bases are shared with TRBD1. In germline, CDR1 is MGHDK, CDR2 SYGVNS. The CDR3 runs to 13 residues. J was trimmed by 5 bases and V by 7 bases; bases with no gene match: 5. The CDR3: CASMGGQGTEAFF. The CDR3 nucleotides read TGTGCCAGCATGGGAGGACAGGGGACTGAAGCTTTCTTT.

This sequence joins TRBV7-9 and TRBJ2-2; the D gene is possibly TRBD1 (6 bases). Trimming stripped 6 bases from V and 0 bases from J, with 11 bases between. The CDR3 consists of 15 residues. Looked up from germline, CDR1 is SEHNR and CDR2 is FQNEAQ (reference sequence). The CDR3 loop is CASRTRGTNTGELFF. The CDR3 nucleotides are TGTGCCAGCAGAACCAGGGGCACGAACACCGGGGAGCTGTTTTTT.

The CDR3 DNA sequence: TGTGCCAGCAGGGGGCCCCGCTCTGGAAACACCATATATTTT. Protein sequence: CASRGPRSGNTIYF. The chain combines TRBV28 with TRBJ1-3; tentatively, D is TRBD1 (5 bases). This CDR3 contains 14 residues. Germline V gene data show CDR1 as MDHEN and CDR2 as SYDVKM. V was shortened by 6 bases and J by 0 bases, with 9 bases between the two germline ends.

CDR3 DNA sequence: TGTGCCAGCAGTTTATACGGGGAAAAACTGTTTTTT. This gives the protein CASSLYGEKLFF. The gene calls are TRBV27 and TRBJ1-4; D unclear. The V and J ends lost 1 base and 8 bases respectively, with 5 bases between them. Germline assignment: CDR1 MNHEY and CDR2 SMNVEV (reference sequence). CDR3 length equals 12 residues. The full variable domain, its missing parts supplied by reference TRBV27 and TRBJ1-4, is EAQVTQNPRYLITVTGKKLTVTCSQNMNHEYMSWYRQDPGLGLRQIYYSMNVEVTDKGDVPEGYKVSRKEKRNFPLILESPSPNQTSLYFCASSLYGEKLFFGSGTQLSVL.

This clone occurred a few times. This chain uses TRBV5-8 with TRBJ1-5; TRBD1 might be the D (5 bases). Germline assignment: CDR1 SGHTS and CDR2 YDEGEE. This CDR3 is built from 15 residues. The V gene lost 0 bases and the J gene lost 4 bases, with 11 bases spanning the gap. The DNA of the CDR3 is TGTGCCAGCAGCTTGGATGTGGGGCCAAATCAGCCCCAGCATTTT. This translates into CASSLDVGPNQPQHF.